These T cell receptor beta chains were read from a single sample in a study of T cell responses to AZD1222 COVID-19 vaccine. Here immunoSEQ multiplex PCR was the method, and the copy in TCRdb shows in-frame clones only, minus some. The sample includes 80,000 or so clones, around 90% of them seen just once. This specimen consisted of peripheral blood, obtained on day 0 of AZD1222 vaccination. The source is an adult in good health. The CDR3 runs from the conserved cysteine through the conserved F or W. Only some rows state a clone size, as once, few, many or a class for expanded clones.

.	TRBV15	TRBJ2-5	CATSSLAGLQETQYF
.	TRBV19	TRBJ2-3	CASSIHGLGTDTQYF
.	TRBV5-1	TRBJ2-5	CASSPGQGSYQETQYF
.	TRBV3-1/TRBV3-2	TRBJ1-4	CASSQDPGTAGEKLFF
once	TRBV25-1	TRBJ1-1	CASSESGRTITEAFF
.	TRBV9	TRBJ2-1	CASSATGTTGTSRFSYNEQFF
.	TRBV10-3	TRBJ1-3	CATRAGQGEGNTIYF
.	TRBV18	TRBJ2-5	CASSRQHQETQYF
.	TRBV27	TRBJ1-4	CASSKSATNEKLFF
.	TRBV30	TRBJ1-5	CAWRLGTGHGQPQHF
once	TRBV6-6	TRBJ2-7	CASSPTGGTSGRLYEQYF
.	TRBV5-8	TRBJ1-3	CASSSWDRGNTIYF
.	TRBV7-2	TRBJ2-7	CASSLGSTWGSYEQYF
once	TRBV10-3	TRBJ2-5	CATAPGQGSETQYF